The 26 T cell receptor beta chains listed next were all sequenced from one sample in a study of identical twins. TCRdb called the 5' RACE reads again in MiXCR, with one record for every CDR3 protein. The sample carries approximately 530,000 distinct CDR3 sequences, about 20% recorded once. These sequences were also reported in another study, on yellow fever vaccine responses in identical twins.

Material for sequencing was CD4+ T cells sorted from blood. Receptors originate from a woman aged 18-30 years in good health.

This clonotype was observed a handful of times. The chain is built from TRBV20-1 and TRBJ2-3; D is perhaps TRBD1 (5 bases). This CDR3 spans 14 amino acids. Per germline, CDR1 DFQATT and CDR2 SNEGSKA (reference sequence). V was trimmed by 4 bases and J by 2 bases, leaving 13 bases between them. The DNA for the CDR3 is TGCAGTGCTAAAGAACAGGAGATCACAGATACGCAGTATTTT. Translating it yields CSAKEQEITDTQYF.

The chain uses TRBV3-1 and TRBJ2-1; TRBD1 matches 9 bases. Germline V gives CDR1 LGHDT, CDR2 YNNKEL (reference sequence). V shed 0 bases and J 3 bases; nucleotides not matched to a gene: 6. The CDR3 covers 17 residues. The DNA of the CDR3 is TGTGCCAGCAGCCAAGATCCCGGACAGGGGAGCTACAATGAGCAGTTCTTC. Its protein product is CASSQDPGQGSYNEQFF.

The V and J genes are TRBV2 and TRBJ2-1; D remains unclear. V was cut by 8 bases and J by 0 bases, with 14 bases left in between. The germline gives CDR1 SNHLY, CDR2 FYNNEI. The CDR3 runs to 15 residues. CDR3 sequence reads: CASSLQPSSYNEQFF. CDR3 DNA: TGTGCCAGCTCCCTCCAGCCTAGCTCCTACAATGAGCAGTTCTTC.

The rearrangement joins TRBV20-1 to TRBJ2-3, with D perhaps TRBD1 or TRBD2 (7 bases each). Trimming stripped 4 bases from V and 2 bases from J, with 13 bases between. The CDR3 is 14 amino acids. Germline V gene sequence: CDR1 DFQATT, CDR2 SNEGSKA (reference sequence). The DNA of the CDR3 is TGCAGTGCTACGGGGAGGGGGCACACAGATACGCAGTATTTT. Its protein is CSATGRGHTDTQYF.

This clonotype occurred a few times. The chain recombines TRBV3-1 with TRBJ1-6; 8 bases match TRBD1. This CDR3 has 15 residues. From germline, CDR1 is LGHDT and CDR2 YNNKEL (reference sequence). The V gene end was trimmed by 5 bases and the J gene end by 7 bases; junction bases not matched to a gene: 7. CDR3: CASSEGTGLNSPLHF. The CDR3 bases are TGTGCCAGCAGCGAGGGGACAGGATTAAATTCACCCCTCCACTTT.

The chain uses TRBV11-3 and TRBJ2-1; 7 nucleotides line up with TRBD2. Germline CDR1 and CDR2: SGHNT and YENEEA. This CDR3 region has 15 residues. V trimming: 3 bases; J trimming: 3 bases; junction bases outside the gene matches: 5. The CDR3: CASSFGTTNYNEQFF. For the CDR3, the DNA is TGTGCCAGCAGCTTTGGGACTACAAACTACAATGAGCAGTTCTTC.

J is TRBJ2-1 and V is TRBV5-1; TRBD1 matches 8 bases. This CDR3 has 13 residues. V gave up 5 bases and J gave up 8 bases; unmatched junction bases: 6. Germline values: CDR1 SGHRS, CDR2 YFSETQ. CDR3 sequence: CASSWTGSHEQFF. CDR3 bases: TGCGCCAGCAGTTGGACAGGGAGCCATGAGCAGTTCTTC. Together with reference TRBV5-1 and TRBJ2-1, the CDR3 gives the full variable domain: KAGVTQTPRYLIKTRGQQVTLSCSPISGHRSVSWYQQTPGQGLQFLFEYFSETQRNKGNFPGRFSGRQFSNSRSEMNVSTLELGDSALYLCASSWTGSHEQFFGPGTRLTVL.

At least ten counts were recorded for this clonotype. This chain joins TRBV12-3 or TRBV12-4 and TRBJ1-5; D gene uncertain. V was shortened by 3 bases and J by 6 bases, with 6 bases between the two germline ends. This CDR3 contains 12 residues. The CDR3 nucleotides read TGTGCCAGCAGTTTCCTGGGTCAGCCCCAGCATTTT. Translated, it gives CASSFLGQPQHF.

The chain couples TRBV10-3 to TRBJ2-7; weak D call: TRBD1 (5 bases). The CDR3 is made up of 14 amino acids. Germline CDR1 ENHRY, CDR2 SYGVKD. V was trimmed by 7 bases and J by 2 bases, leaving 15 bases between them. As DNA, the CDR3 is TGTGCCATCAAAGCAACAGGCAAGACCTACGAGCAGTACTTC. This encodes CAIKATGKTYEQYF.

The V gene is TRBV12-3 or TRBV12-4, the J gene TRBJ1-1; D uncertain. The CDR3 contains 13 residues. Trimming left V 6 bases short and J 10 bases short, with 18 bases between. As DNA, the CDR3 is TGTGCCAGCAGCCCCGGCATCGAGCCCCGAGCTTTCTTT. This gives the protein CASSPGIEPRAFF.

This clonotype occurred a few times. This chain uses TRBV12-3 or TRBV12-4 with TRBJ2-1, with D maybe TRBD2 (6 bases). The CDR3 has 15 amino acids. Trimming removed 3 bases from V and 9 bases from J, with 18 bases in between. The CDR3 DNA reads as TGTGCCAGCAGTTTGGGGACTTATCAGCTGCTTGAGCAGTTCTTC. Protein: CASSLGTYQLLEQFF.

The sample holds a few counts of this clonotype. The junction does not match germline at one end; this may be a read error. This chain uses TRBV4-1 with TRBJ1-4; tentatively, D is TRBD1 (5 bases). The germline gives CDR1 MGHRA, CDR2 YSYEKL. This CDR3 is 14 amino acids long. CDR3 sequence: CASRQVAGTEKLFF. CDR3 DNA: TGCGCCAGCAGACAAGTTGCAGGGACGGAAAAACTGTTTTTT.

The chain combines TRBV2 with TRBJ2-5; D is undetermined. This CDR3 contains 12 residues. V lost 3 bases to trimming and J lost 4 bases, with 6 bases between them. CDR1 is SNHLY and CDR2 is FYNNEI in the germline V gene. The CDR3 reads CASSEQLETQYF. The CDR3 DNA reads TGTGCCAGCAGTGAGCAGTTAGAGACCCAGTACTTC. The variable domain in full, with the rest retrieved from reference TRBV2 and TRBJ2-5, is EPEVTQTPSHQVTQMGQEVILRCVPISNHLYFYWYRQILGQKVEFLVSFYNNEISEKSEIFDDQFSVERPDGSNFTLKIRSTKLEDSAMYFCASSEQLETQYFGPGTRLLVL.

This clonotype was detected a few times. The chain recombines TRBV12-3 or TRBV12-4 with TRBJ2-1; 8 positions agree with TRBD2. The junction had 7 bases not matched to a gene; V was cut back by 2 bases and J by 7 bases. The CDR3 is made up of 15 amino acids. The CDR3 loop is CASSLSAGAPNEQFF. The CDR3 DNA follows: TGTGCCAGCAGTTTATCAGCGGGGGCACCAAATGAGCAGTTCTTC.

This chain uses TRBV5-5 with TRBJ2-4, with D perhaps matching TRBD2 (5 bases). Germline V gene sequence: CDR1 SGHKS, CDR2 YYEKEE (reference sequence). The length of the CDR3 is 14 residues. The germline V and J ends were trimmed by 0 bases and 3 bases, with 7 bases remaining between them. CDR3 DNA sequence: TGTGCCAGCAGCTTGGCGGGAAACAAAAACATTCAGTACTTC. Amino acids: CASSLAGNKNIQYF.

The CDR3 loop reads CASSSPGERRNEQFF. The CDR3 region has the DNA TGTGCCAGCAGTTCCCCTGGGGAGCGGAGAAATGAGCAGTTCTTC. The chain has TRBV28 and TRBJ2-1, with TRBD2 as a possible D gene (5 bases). The CDR3 is made up of 15 amino acids. Germline CDR1 MDHEN, CDR2 SYDVKM. With 4 bases removed from V and 7 bases from J, the gap between germline ends came to 17 bases.

This clonotype was counted many times. This sequence joins TRBV24-1 and TRBJ1-5; 11 bases match TRBD1. Germline CDR1 KGHDR, CDR2 SFDVKD. Losses at the gene ends were 5 bases for V and 4 bases for J; bases not matched to a gene: 3. The CDR3 has 15 residues. The CDR3 region is CATSAGTGGNQPQHF. Here the CDR3 DNA reads TGTGCCACCAGTGCCGGGACAGGGGGGAATCAGCCCCAGCATTTT.

In this sample, this clonotype turned up a few times. The V gene is TRBV28, the J gene TRBJ2-1; the D gene is possibly TRBD1 (6 bases). CDR3 length: 16 residues. Germline CDR1 reads MDHEN; CDR2 reads SYDVKM. Trimming shortened V by 5 bases and J by 3 bases, and 17 bases separated the two germline ends. CDR3 DNA: TGTGCCAGCAGTCCCCTCAGGGGCGGAAACTACAATGAGCAGTTCTTC. This gives the protein CASSPLRGGNYNEQFF.

V gene TRBV12-3 or TRBV12-4 combines with J gene TRBJ2-7; D not resolved. The CDR3 sequence is 14 residues long. V lost 1 base and J lost 6, with 13 bases in between. Written as DNA, the CDR3 is TGTGCCAGCAGTTTAGGCAGTTCGGCGCCCGAGCAGTACGTC. Translation gives CASSLGSSAPEQYV.

Only a few counts were recorded for this clonotype. The chain uses TRBV6-1 and TRBJ2-3, with D uncertain. The CDR3 consists of 13 residues. V was shortened by 6 bases and J by 4 bases, with 11 bases between the two germline ends. CDR1 MNHNS and CDR2 SASEGT come from the germline V gene. CDR3 sequence: CASSVEFADTQYF. The DNA of the CDR3 is TGTGCCAGCAGCGTTGAATTCGCAGATACGCAGTATTTT.

This clonotype was picked up a small number of times. The genes are TRBV10-3 and TRBJ2-7, with D maybe TRBD1 (5 bases). V was pared by 3 bases and J by 3 bases, with 6 bases between. This CDR3 region has 12 residues. The germline CDR1 and CDR2 sequences are ENHRY and SYGVKD. The DNA of the CDR3 is TGTGCCATCAGTGACACAGGCTACGAGCAGTACGTC. Its translation: CAISDTGYEQYV.

This clonotype was recorded a few times. The DNA for the CDR3 is TGTGCCAGCAGTTTATTAAGGGTGGATAGCGAGCAGTACTTC. This encodes CASSLLRVDSEQYF. The chain recombines TRBV12-3 or TRBV12-4 with TRBJ2-7; D unclear. CDR3 size: 14 residues. Trimming shortened V by 2 bases and J by 6 bases, and 14 bases separated the two germline ends.

The CDR3: CASNPRGLAGSDTQYF. The CDR3 region has the DNA TGTGCCAGCAACCCAAGGGGACTAGCGGGATCAGATACGCAGTATTTT. V gene TRBV12-3 or TRBV12-4 combines with J gene TRBJ2-3, with 13 bases fitting TRBD2. The V and J ends lost 7 bases and 4 bases, in that order; junction bases with no gene match: 8. The length of the CDR3 is 16 residues.

This clonotype was seen a few times. CDR3 DNA: TGCGCCAGCAGTGAGTGGGAGATTGTGGATACGCAGTATTTT. This codes for CASSEWEIVDTQYF. This chain connects TRBV10-1 to TRBJ2-3, with D possibly matching TRBD2 (5 bases). The germline V gene has CDR1 WNHNN and CDR2 SYGVQD (reference sequence). The length of the CDR3 is 14 residues. With 1 base removed from V and 6 bases from J, the gap between germline ends came to 11 bases.

This chain's CDR3 is CASSDWSGNYEQYF. The CDR3 nucleotides read TGTGCCAGCAGTGATTGGAGCGGGAACTACGAGCAGTACTTC. The chain carries TRBV25-1 and TRBJ2-7; 7 bases map to TRBD2. Trimming cost V 3 bases and J 3 bases; bases outside gene matches: 5. This CDR3 comprises 14 residues. Germline V gene sequence: CDR1 MGHDK, CDR2 SYGVNS.

The J gene is TRBJ1-1, the V gene TRBV10-2; 8 nucleotides align to TRBD1. Unmatched junction bases numbered 8, after V lost 9 bases and J lost 5 bases. The germline CDR1 and CDR2 sequences are WSHSY and SAAADI. The CDR3 runs to 13 residues. CDR3 nucleotides: TGCGCCAGTTTTCAGGGGGCGCGGACTGAAGCTTTCTTT. Translation: CASFQGARTEAFF.